A single sample is the source of the 6 T cell receptor beta chains below, sequenced in a study of somatic mutations in cytotoxic T cells in rheumatoid arthritis. Clones were read by immunoSEQ multiplex PCR, and TCRdb kept only the in-frame ones, dropping some. The sample consists of approximately 6,700 clones, roughly 70% of them appearing once. Sequencing was done on a sample of CD8+ T cells sorted from blood. The origin of the receptors is a man aged 40-50 years in good health.

The chain has TRBV7-9 and TRBJ2-7; 14 nucleotides agree with TRBD2. This CDR3 comprises 17 residues. V trimming: 4 bases; J trimming: 4 bases; junction bases outside the gene matches: 9. Germline-derived CDR1 and CDR2 are SEHNR and FQNEAQ (reference sequence). The CDR3 loop reads CASSYAGTSGSMYEQYF. The CDR3 nucleotides read TGTGCCAGCAGCTACGCAGGGACTAGCGGGAGTATGTACGAGCAGTACTTC.

The chain couples TRBV4-3 to TRBJ2-3; D gene unclear. V lost 3 bases, J lost 1 base, and 5 bases lay in between. The CDR3 sequence is 13 residues long. CDR1 LGHNA and CDR2 YSLEER come from the germline V gene. The CDR3 nucleotides are TGCGCCAGCAGCCACCGGGGCACAGATACGCAGTATTTT. This sequence encodes CASSHRGTDTQYF.

The gene calls are TRBV7-9 and TRBJ2-3; no firm D call. V was trimmed by 5 bases and J by 5 bases, leaving 14 bases between them. This CDR3 is built from 14 residues. Germline CDR1 is SEHNR and CDR2 is FQNEAQ (reference sequence). The CDR3 DNA follows: TGTGCCAGCAGCCCCGAGGTGGACCGAGATACGCAGTATTTT. It encodes CASSPEVDRDTQYF.

V and J are TRBV5-5 and TRBJ1-1; D gene ambiguous. The germline V and J ends were trimmed by 1 base and 3 bases, with 13 bases remaining between them. The CDR3 runs to 15 residues. The V gene's germline CDR1 is SGHKS and CDR2 YYEKEE (reference sequence). CDR3 in DNA: TGTGCCAGCAGCTTGAGGCCGGATTCTCACACTGAAGCTTTCTTT. Encoded protein: CASSLRPDSHTEAFF.

This clone was picked up a small number of times. The chain carries TRBV7-3 and TRBJ2-5; TRBD1 matches 8 bases. The CDR3 totals 13 residues. Germline V gives CDR1 SGHTA, CDR2 FQGTGA. V trimming: 3 bases; J trimming: 5 bases; junction bases outside the gene matches: 2. As DNA, the CDR3 is TGTGCCAGCAGCTTTACAGGGGGGGAGACCCAGTACTTC. Protein product: CASSFTGGETQYF. The whole variable domain, remainder taken from reference TRBV7-3 and TRBJ2-5, is GAGVSQTPSNKVTEKGKYVELRCDPISGHTALYWYRQSLGQGPEFLIYFQGTGAADDSGLPNDRFFAVRPEGSVSTLKIQRTERGDSAVYLCASSFTGGETQYFGPGTRLLVL.

The V and J genes are TRBV30 and TRBJ2-3; no definite D call. From germline, CDR1 is GTSNPN and CDR2 SVGIG (reference sequence). CDR3 length equals 14 residues. Deletions cut 0 bases from V and 5 bases from J, with 12 bases between. CDR3 in amino acids: CAWSVFGMGDTQYF. The CDR3 nucleotides read TGTGCCTGGAGTGTGTTTGGAATGGGAGATACGCAGTATTTT.